This TCR beta chain was documented in a study of blood T cell repertoires in COVID-19. Study-wide context: Samples of COVID-19 (acute and convalescent) were obtained from the United States, Italy and Spain. Sample material is recorded as cDNA or gDNA derived from T cells, B-cell-depleted T cells, or PBMCs.

Per the study methods: Quantification of nucleated cells was approximated via reference gene primer amplification. Assay: immunoSEQ multiplex PCR; the TCRdb copy retains only in-frame clones and omits some. Clonal size and the V and J genes are those of that table, whereas D and trimming came from the DNA. The data contain 99,000 or so clones, less than 90% of them singletons. The J segment lost 3 bases and the V segment lost 0 bases, leaving 7 bases of the junction unmatched. Germline V gene lookup returns CDR1 SGDLS and CDR2 YYNGEE. The CDR3 totals 16 residues. This chain uses TRBV9 with TRBJ2-7; 9 nucleotides align to TRBD1. The sequence was obtained from a man aged 45-65 years with acute or convalescent COVID-19. Sample: peripheral blood. The CDR3: CASSVGGQGTDYEQYF. The CDR3 region has the DNA TGTGCCAGCAGCGTAGGGGGACAGGGTACAGACTACGAGCAGTACTTC. Using reference TRBV9 and TRBJ2-7 for the parts outside the CDR3, the full variable domain is DSGVTQTPKHLITATGQRVTLRCSPRSGDLSVYWYQQSLDQGLQFLIQYYNGEERAKGNILERFSAQQFPDLHSELNLSSLELGDSALYFCASSVGGQGTDYEQYFGPGTRLTVT.